This TCR beta chain was profiled in a study of blood T cells in healthy people across ages. Through a sample-barcoded 5' primer and a J-beta primer mix, a second PCR was run for roughly 6 to 11 cycles. TCRdb reprocessed the 5' RACE reads via MiXCR and lists one record per CDR3 protein. Of around 1,000,000 distinct CDR3 sequences listed, 20% to 25% are singletons. The authors extracted at least 5.5 micrograms of total RNA per sample. With 6 bases removed from V and 6 bases from J, the gap between germline ends came to 18 bases. This CDR3 contains 15 residues. Germline V gene lookup returns CDR1 MNHEY and CDR2 SVGEGT. The same sample was also studied in work on T cells of mothers and their children. That work states: Not a single persistent microchimeric T cell clone was detected.

Sequencing used blood. This receptor was obtained from a girl aged 2-10 years in good health. The chain links TRBV6-2 or TRBV6-3 to TRBJ1-5; TRBD1 is a possible D gene (5 bases). The CDR3 bases are TGTGCCAGCAGACACCACACCCTCGGGGGTCAGCCCCAGCATTTT. The encoded protein is CASRHHTLGGQPQHF.